This section outlines one TCR beta chain sequence together with its context. One end of the junction is discordant with germline, which a read error may explain. The data stem from a study of tumor-infiltrating lymphocytes in primary liver carcinoma. Study information: The patient group consisted of men and women aged 30 to 69 years.

Production of TCR beta cDNA used around 460 ng total RNA together with a constant-region primer. Libraries covering TCR beta were generated through three nested multiplex PCR rounds (using a slightly modified ARM-PCR). With TRBV1-TRBV30 forward primers and a C-beta reverse primer, the first two PCR rounds were run for around 10 cycles each. TCRdb called the multiplex PCR reads again in MiXCR, with one record for every CDR3 protein. Here the sample spans more than 90,000 distinct CDR3 sequences, around 71% being singletons. It was from roughly 20-30 mg of unsorted bulk tissue that RNA and DNA were co-extracted. CDR1 is MGHRA, CDR2 YSYEKL, per germline. The CDR3 is 16 residues long.

The TCR was taken from a woman aged 60-75 years with primary liver carcinoma and hepatitis B virus infection. J is TRBJ2-7 and V is TRBV4-1; D not certain. The specimen sequenced was liver tumor tissue from sampling region 2. Specified subset: tumor region T2, inferior pole. The CDR3 sequence is CASSQDSHSLSYEHYF. The DNA for the CDR3 is TGCGCCAGTAGCCAAGATAGTCATAGCCTCTCCTACGAGCATTACTTC.